Following are 26 T cell receptor beta chains from one sample sequenced in a study of cytomegalovirus exposure and HLA in healthy donors. PCR amplification relied on 60 Vbeta primers (plus 13 Jbeta primers). Using immunoSEQ multiplex PCR, the repertoire was profiled, and TCRdb retains in-frame clones only, with some absent. The data show roughly 96,000 clones, 65% to 75% seen once. Sequencing was done on a sample of PBMCs. The source of these receptors is a woman in her seventies in good health and CMV-seropositive.

This clone was seen a handful of times. CDR3 amino acids: CASSLVPSGKQETQYF. The CDR3 nucleotides are TGTGCCAGCAGCTTAGTACCTAGCGGGAAACAAGAGACCCAGTACTTC. This chain links TRBV7-9 with TRBJ2-5; 9 nucleotides agree with TRBD2. V lost 1 base to trimming and J lost 2 bases; unmatched junction nucleotides: 5. Germline V CDR1 and CDR2: SEHNR, FQNEAQ (reference sequence). The CDR3 covers 16 residues.

The V and J genes are TRBV7-3 and TRBJ2-3, with TRBD2 matching over 13 bases. V lost 2 bases, J lost 1 base, and 9 bases stayed unmatched. CDR1 is SGHTA and CDR2 is FQGTGA in the germline V gene. CDR3 length: 19 residues. The CDR3 DNA sequence: TGTGCCAGCAGCTTATCACTAGCGGGAGGGCCTGTCGGCACAGATACGCAGTATTTT. As protein: CASSLSLAGGPVGTDTQYF.

The chain has TRBV5-8 and TRBJ2-1; possible D gene TRBD1, 5 bases. Germline CDR1 is SGHTS and CDR2 is YDEGEE. V was cut by 4 bases and J by 6 bases, with 8 bases left in between. The CDR3 loop spans 12 amino acids. The CDR3 here is CASSVDINEQFF. For the CDR3, the DNA is TGTGCCAGCAGCGTGGACATCAATGAGCAGTTCTTC.

J is TRBJ1-2 and V is TRBV11-2, with D possibly being TRBD1 (5 bases). Per the germline V gene, CDR1 is SGHAT and CDR2 is FQNNGV. V lost 4 bases and J 7 bases, leaving 22 bases between the germline ends. CDR3 length: 16 residues. The CDR3 bases are TGTGCCAGCAGCTCAGGGAGGGGTGCGAGGTCGGCTGGCTACACCTTC. Protein sequence: CASSSGRGARSAGYTF. The variable domain in full, completed from reference TRBV11-2 and TRBJ1-2, reads EAGVAQSPRYKIIEKRQSVAFWCNPISGHATLYWYQQILGQGPKLLIQFQNNGVVDDSQLPKDRFSAERLKGVDSTLKIQPAKLEDSAVYLCASSSGRGARSAGYTFGSGTRLTVV.

The V gene is TRBV5-1, the J gene TRBJ2-1, with 9 bases aligning to TRBD2. Germline V gives CDR1 SGHRS, CDR2 YFSETQ. The CDR3 has 16 residues. V gave up 3 bases and J gave up 1 base; unmatched junction bases: 5. The CDR3 nucleotides are TGCGCCAGCAGCTCTCGGCTAGCGGGATCCTACAATGAGCAGTTCTTC. Translated: CASSSRLAGSYNEQFF.

In the case of this clone: In the same sample, other DNA sequences code for this CDR3. J is TRBJ1-5 and V is TRBV19; TRBD1 agrees at 10 bases. The CDR3 runs to 13 residues. J gave up 4 bases and V 10 bases, and 4 bases lay outside the gene matches. Germline CDR1 is LNHDA and CDR2 is SQIVND (reference sequence). The CDR3 reads CATVDRGNQPQHF. CDR3 bases: TGTGCCACCGTGGACAGGGGGAATCAGCCCCAGCATTTT.

The chain couples TRBV2 to TRBJ2-2, with D hard to call. There are 16 residues in the CDR3. The V gene's germline CDR1 is SNHLY and CDR2 FYNNEI. The V end was cut by 4 bases, the J end by 0 bases, with 12 bases between. In nucleotides, the CDR3 is TGTGCCAGCAGTGTTGAGAGTCTCGCGAACACCGGGGAGCTGTTTTTT. This translates into CASSVESLANTGELFF. The entire variable domain, with the rest obtained from reference TRBV2 and TRBJ2-2, is as follows: EPEVTQTPSHQVTQMGQEVILRCVPISNHLYFYWYRQILGQKVEFLVSFYNNEISEKSEIFDDQFSVERPDGSNFTLKIRSTKLEDSAMYFCASSVESLANTGELFFGEGSRLTVL.

DNA for the CDR3: TGTGCCAGCAGACGACTAGCGGGCCCGGTACGCAATGAGCAGTTCTTC. Amino acid sequence: CASRRLAGPVRNEQFF. J is TRBJ2-1 and V is TRBV7-8, with 10 positions matching TRBD2. The V gene's germline CDR1 is SGHVS and CDR2 FQNEAQ. V dropped 6 bases and J dropped 6; count of bases not matched to a gene: 11. The CDR3 has 16 amino acids.

V usage is TRBV30 and J usage is TRBJ2-7, with 7 bases lining up with TRBD1. Germline CDR1 and CDR2: GTSNPN and SVGIG (reference sequence). V dropped 1 base and J dropped 3; count of bases not matched to a gene: 18. This CDR3 is 18 amino acids long. CDR3 loop: CAWSAQGHRQGVGYEQYF. CDR3 coding DNA: TGTGCCTGGAGTGCCCAAGGACATCGACAGGGTGTCGGCTACGAGCAGTACTTC.

The chain uses TRBV10-3 and TRBJ1-1; D unclear. V lost 6 bases, J lost 1 base, and 9 bases lay in between. CDR3 size: 13 residues. CDR1 is ENHRY and CDR2 is SYGVKD in the germline V gene. The CDR3 reads CAISKSQNTEAFF. DNA of the CDR3: TGTGCCATCAGCAAAAGCCAGAACACTGAAGCTTTCTTT.

The rearrangement uses TRBV4-2 and TRBJ2-3; maybe TRBD2 (5 bases). CDR3 length equals 14 residues. Germline values: CDR1 LGHNA, CDR2 YNFKEQ. Trimming took off 2 bases at V and 2 bases at J, with 8 bases between the two ends. This chain's CDR3 is CASSQPGTTDTQYF. For the CDR3, the DNA is TGTGCCAGCAGCCAACCGGGAACCACAGATACGCAGTATTTT.

This clone was seen a handful of times. This chain joins TRBV28 and TRBJ2-2, with D perhaps TRBD1 (6 bases). The length of the CDR3 is 14 residues. Trimming took off 7 bases at V and 1 base at J, with 10 bases between the two ends. The V gene's germline CDR1 is MDHEN and CDR2 SYDVKM. CDR3 residues: CASNDRLNTGELFF. CDR3 in DNA: TGTGCCAGCAACGACAGGCTGAACACCGGGGAGCTGTTTTTT. The whole variable domain, remainder taken from reference TRBV28 and TRBJ2-2, is DVKVTQSSRYLVKRTGEKVFLECVQDMDHENMFWYRQDPGLGLRLIYFSYDVKMKEKGDIPEGYSVSREKKERFSLILESASTNQTSMYLCASNDRLNTGELFFGEGSRLTVL.

J is TRBJ1-5 and V is TRBV10-3; D might be TRBD1 (6 bases). The germline gives CDR1 ENHRY, CDR2 SYGVKD. This CDR3 has 14 residues. The V gene lost 2 bases and the J gene lost 2 bases, with 7 bases spanning the gap. The CDR3 region is CAISERQGNQPQHF. CDR3 in DNA: TGTGCCATCAGTGAGAGACAGGGCAATCAGCCCCAGCATTTT.

On this clone itself: Relative to the germline gene, one junction end is altered; a read error may explain this. V usage is TRBV9 and J usage is TRBJ2-7; TRBD2 aligns across 11 bases. Germline V gene data show CDR1 as SGDLS and CDR2 as YYNGEE. The CDR3 is made up of 15 amino acids. In nucleotides, the CDR3 is TGTGCCAGCAGTGTAGCGGGAGGGCCTGGTTACGAGCAGTACTTC. It yields the protein CASSVAGGPGYEQYF.

This chain connects TRBV6-6 to TRBJ2-7, with TRBD1 as a possible D gene (6 bases). Between the trimmed V and J ends, which lost 5 bases and 4 bases, there was a span of 15 bases. The CDR3 totals 14 residues. CDR1 MNHNY and CDR2 SVGAGI come from the germline V gene (reference sequence). The CDR3: CASSRPGRGYEQYF. The DNA for the CDR3 is TGTGCCAGCAGTCGCCCAGGAAGGGGGTACGAGCAGTACTTC.

The gene calls are TRBV10-3 and TRBJ2-2; D may be TRBD2 (5 bases). Per the germline V gene, CDR1 is ENHRY and CDR2 is SYGVKD. V lost 3 bases and J 1 base, leaving 9 bases between the germline ends. This CDR3 contains 15 residues. For the CDR3, the DNA is TGTGCCATCAGTGACACTAGTGTGAACACCGGGGAGCTGTTTTTT. It translates to CAISDTSVNTGELFF.

The table lists this clone with a few counts. V and J are TRBV27 and TRBJ2-7, with 11 bases fitting TRBD1. Trimming at V came to 6 bases and at J to 3 bases, leaving 10 bases not matched to a gene. The CDR3 sequence is 16 residues long. Looked up from germline, CDR1 is MNHEY and CDR2 is SMNVEV (reference sequence). CDR3 sequence: CASRRWGQGDSYEQYF. The DNA for the CDR3 is TGTGCCAGCAGAAGATGGGGACAGGGGGACAGCTACGAGCAGTACTTC.

The V and J genes are TRBV15 and TRBJ2-3; 8 nucleotides align to TRBD2. The CDR3 is 16 amino acids. From germline, CDR1 is LNHNV and CDR2 YYDKDF (reference sequence). The J segment lost 1 base and the V segment lost 1 base, leaving 4 bases of the junction unmatched. The CDR3: CATSRVAGGRTDTQYF. For the CDR3, the DNA is TGTGCCACCAGCAGAGTCGCGGGGGGACGCACAGATACGCAGTATTTT.

In the case of this clone: The germline gene is not matched at one end of the junction; a read error may be the cause. The chain recombines TRBV9 with TRBJ1-6; possible D gene TRBD1, 5 bases. Germline lookup yields CDR1 SGDLS and CDR2 YYNGEE. The CDR3 extends over 15 amino acids. The CDR3 spells CASSVSGGYSSPLHF. CDR3 in DNA: TGTGCCAGCAGCGTTTCGGGGGGGTATAGTTCACCCCTCCACTTT.

This clone has just one count. The genes are TRBV28 and TRBJ2-5, with D perhaps TRBD1 (6 bases). The J call may be mistaken, given a closer DNA end match to TRBJ2-7. This CDR3 comprises 14 residues. Germline V lookup: CDR1 MDHEN, CDR2 SYDVKM. CDR3 loop: CASSLLSRGHEQYF. Written as DNA, the CDR3 is TGTGCCAGCAGTTTATTGTCCAGGGGCCACGAGCAGTACTTC.

The DNA for the CDR3 is TGTGCCAGCAGCCCCCGGTCTTTTTCCGATACGCAGTATTTT. Protein: CASSPRSFSDTQYF. This chain connects TRBV14 to TRBJ2-3; D gene unclear. Trimming took off 4 bases at V and 6 bases at J, with 14 bases between the two ends. Looked up from germline, CDR1 is SGHDN and CDR2 is FVKESK. The CDR3 consists of 14 residues.

This chain connects TRBV28 to TRBJ2-7; 11 bases map to TRBD1. With V trimmed by 5 bases and J by 7 bases, 10 bases remained unmatched. The CDR3 has 15 residues. Per germline, CDR1 MDHEN and CDR2 SYDVKM. DNA for the CDR3: TGTGCCAGCAGTAAACGGACAGGGGGCCGTCGGGAGCAGTACTTC. It translates to CASSKRTGGRREQYF.

This CDR3 reads CASSPGDREYGYTF. Here the CDR3 DNA reads TGTGCCAGCTCACCAGGGGACAGGGAATATGGCTACACCTTC. The chain carries TRBV18 and TRBJ1-2; 9 bases are shared with TRBD1. The CDR3 length is 14 residues. Germline V gene sequence: CDR1 KGHSH, CDR2 LQKENI. J lost 5 bases, V lost 2 bases, and 3 bases had no gene match.

The chain recombines TRBV27 with TRBJ1-2, with TRBD1 matching over 8 bases. Trimming cost V 4 bases and J 8 bases; bases outside gene matches: 6. This CDR3 comprises 13 residues. Germline lookup yields CDR1 MNHEY and CDR2 SMNVEV (reference sequence). CDR3 sequence (DNA): TGTGCCAGCAGTTCAGGGGGCCTAACCGGCTACACCTTC. This translates into CASSSGGLTGYTF.

The chain couples TRBV28 to TRBJ2-6; TRBD2 is a possible D gene (6 bases). The germline V gene encodes CDR1 MDHEN and CDR2 SYDVKM. This CDR3 has 19 amino acids. The V end was cut by 1 base, the J end by 0 bases, with 16 bases between. The CDR3 protein is CASSLLAEVLRSGANVLTF. CDR3 sequence (DNA): TGTGCCAGCAGTTTATTAGCGGAGGTACTCCGCTCTGGGGCCAACGTCCTGACTTTC.

The chain uses TRBV28 and TRBJ2-1; 13 nucleotides align to TRBD2. CDR3 size: 16 residues. J was trimmed by 9 bases and V by 4 bases; bases with no gene match: 9. Germline assignment: CDR1 MDHEN and CDR2 SYDVKM. CDR3 in amino acids: CASSSQTSGGRGEQFF. CDR3 nucleotides: TGTGCCAGCAGTTCCCAGACTAGCGGGGGGCGGGGTGAGCAGTTCTTC.